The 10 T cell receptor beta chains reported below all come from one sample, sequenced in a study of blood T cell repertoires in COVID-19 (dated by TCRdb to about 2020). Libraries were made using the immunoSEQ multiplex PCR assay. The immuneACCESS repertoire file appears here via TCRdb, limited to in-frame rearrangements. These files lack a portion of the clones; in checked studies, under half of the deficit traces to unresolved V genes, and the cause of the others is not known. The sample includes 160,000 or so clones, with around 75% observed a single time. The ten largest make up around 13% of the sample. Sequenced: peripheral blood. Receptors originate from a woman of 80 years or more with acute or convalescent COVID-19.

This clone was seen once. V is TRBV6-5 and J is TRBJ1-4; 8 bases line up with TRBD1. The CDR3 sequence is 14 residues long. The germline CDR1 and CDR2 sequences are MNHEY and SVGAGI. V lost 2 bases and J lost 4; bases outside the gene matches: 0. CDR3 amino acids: CASSYGQGNEKLFF. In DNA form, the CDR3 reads TGTGCCAGCAGTTACGGACAGGGTAATGAAAAACTGTTTTTT.

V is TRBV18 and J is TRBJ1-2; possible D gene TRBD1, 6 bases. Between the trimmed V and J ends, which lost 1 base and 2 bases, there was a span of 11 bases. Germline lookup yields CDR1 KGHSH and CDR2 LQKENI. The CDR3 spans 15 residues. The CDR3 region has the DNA TGTGCCAGCTCACCACGGCAGGGGTTAAACTATGGCTACACCTTC. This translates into CASSPRQGLNYGYTF. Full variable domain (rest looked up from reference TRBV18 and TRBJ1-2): NAGVMQNPRHLVRRRGQEARLRCSPMKGHSHVYWYRQLPEEGLKFMVYLQKENIIDESGMPKERFSAEFPKEGPSILRIQQVVRGDSAAYFCASSPRQGLNYGYTFGSGTRLTVV.

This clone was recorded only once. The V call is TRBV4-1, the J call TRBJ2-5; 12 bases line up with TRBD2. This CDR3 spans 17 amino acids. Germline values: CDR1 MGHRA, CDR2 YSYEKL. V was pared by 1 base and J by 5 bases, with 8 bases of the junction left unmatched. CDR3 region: CASSQGLAGGHGETQYF. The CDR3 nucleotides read TGCGCCAGCAGCCAAGGGCTAGCGGGAGGGCACGGGGAGACCCAGTACTTC.

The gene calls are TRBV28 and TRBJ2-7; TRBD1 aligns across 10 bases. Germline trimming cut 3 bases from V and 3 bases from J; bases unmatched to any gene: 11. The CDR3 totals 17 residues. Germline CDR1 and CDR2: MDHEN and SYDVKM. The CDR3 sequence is CASSFSPGTGVRYEQYF. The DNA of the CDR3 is TGTGCCAGCAGTTTTTCGCCCGGGACAGGGGTTCGCTACGAGCAGTACTTC.

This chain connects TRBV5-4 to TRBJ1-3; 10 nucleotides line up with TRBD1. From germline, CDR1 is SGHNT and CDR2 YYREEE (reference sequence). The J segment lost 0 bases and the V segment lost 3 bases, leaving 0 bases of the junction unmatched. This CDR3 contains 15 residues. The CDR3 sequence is CASSWTGGSGNTIYF. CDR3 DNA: TGTGCCAGCAGCTGGACAGGGGGCTCTGGAAACACCATATATTTT. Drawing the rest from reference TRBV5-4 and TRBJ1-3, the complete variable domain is ETGVTQSPTHLIKTRGQQVTLRCSSQSGHNTVSWYQQALGQGPQFIFQYYREEENGRGNFPPRFSGLQFPNYSSELNVNALELDDSALYLCASSWTGGSGNTIYFGEGSWLTVV.

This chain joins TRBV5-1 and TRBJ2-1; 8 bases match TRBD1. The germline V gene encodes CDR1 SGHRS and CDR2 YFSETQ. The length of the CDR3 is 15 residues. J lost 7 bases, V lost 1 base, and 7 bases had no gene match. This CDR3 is CASSLRTGHSNEQFF. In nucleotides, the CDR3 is TGCGCCAGCAGCTTGAGGACAGGGCACAGTAATGAGCAGTTCTTC.

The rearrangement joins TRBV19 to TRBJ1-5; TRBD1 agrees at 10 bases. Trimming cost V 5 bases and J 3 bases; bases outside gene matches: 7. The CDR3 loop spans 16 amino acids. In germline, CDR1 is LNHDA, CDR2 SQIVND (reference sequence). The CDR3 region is CASSLRDRGYNQPQHF. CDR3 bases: TGTGCCAGTAGTCTCCGGGACAGGGGATACAATCAGCCCCAGCATTTT. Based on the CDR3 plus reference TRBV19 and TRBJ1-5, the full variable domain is DGGITQSPKYLFRKEGQNVTLSCEQNLNHDAMYWYRQDPGQGLRLIYYSQIVNDFQKGDIAEGYSVSREKKESFPLTVTSAQKNPTAFYLCASSLRDRGYNQPQHFGDGTRLSIL.

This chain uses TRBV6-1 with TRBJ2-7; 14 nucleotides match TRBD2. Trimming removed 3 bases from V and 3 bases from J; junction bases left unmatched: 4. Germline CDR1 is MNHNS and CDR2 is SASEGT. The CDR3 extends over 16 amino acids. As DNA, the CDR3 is TGTGCCAGCAGTGAGCTCGGACTAGCGGGAGGCTACGAGCAGTACTTC. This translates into CASSELGLAGGYEQYF.

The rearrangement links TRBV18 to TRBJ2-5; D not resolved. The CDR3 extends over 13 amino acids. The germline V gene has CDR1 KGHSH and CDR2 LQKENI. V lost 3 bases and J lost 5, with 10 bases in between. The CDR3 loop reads CASSPTEAETQYF. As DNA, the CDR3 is TGTGCCAGCTCACCGACCGAGGCGGAGACCCAGTACTTC.

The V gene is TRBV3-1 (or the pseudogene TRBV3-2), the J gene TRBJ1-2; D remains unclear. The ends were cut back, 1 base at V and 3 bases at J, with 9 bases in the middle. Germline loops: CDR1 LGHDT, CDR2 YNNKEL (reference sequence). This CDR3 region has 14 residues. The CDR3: CASSQAGRYYGYTF. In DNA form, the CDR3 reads TGTGCCAGCAGCCAAGCTGGCAGATACTATGGCTACACCTTC.